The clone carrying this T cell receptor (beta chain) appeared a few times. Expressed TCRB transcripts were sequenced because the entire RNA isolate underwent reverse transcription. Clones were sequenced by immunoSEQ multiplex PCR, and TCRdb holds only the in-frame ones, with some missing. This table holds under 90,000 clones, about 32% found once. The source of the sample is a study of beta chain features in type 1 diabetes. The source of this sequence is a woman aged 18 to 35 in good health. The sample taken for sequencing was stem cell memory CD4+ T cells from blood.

CDR3 in amino acids: CASSIGTGGPGDTQYF. The CDR3 DNA is TGTGCCAGTAGTATCGGTACGGGAGGGCCGGGAGATACGCAGTATTTT. This chain uses TRBV19 with TRBJ2-3, with 8 bases aligning to TRBD2. Looked up from germline, CDR1 is LNHDA and CDR2 is SQIVND (reference sequence). V dropped 3 bases and J dropped 5; count of bases not matched to a gene: 10. There are 16 residues in the CDR3.